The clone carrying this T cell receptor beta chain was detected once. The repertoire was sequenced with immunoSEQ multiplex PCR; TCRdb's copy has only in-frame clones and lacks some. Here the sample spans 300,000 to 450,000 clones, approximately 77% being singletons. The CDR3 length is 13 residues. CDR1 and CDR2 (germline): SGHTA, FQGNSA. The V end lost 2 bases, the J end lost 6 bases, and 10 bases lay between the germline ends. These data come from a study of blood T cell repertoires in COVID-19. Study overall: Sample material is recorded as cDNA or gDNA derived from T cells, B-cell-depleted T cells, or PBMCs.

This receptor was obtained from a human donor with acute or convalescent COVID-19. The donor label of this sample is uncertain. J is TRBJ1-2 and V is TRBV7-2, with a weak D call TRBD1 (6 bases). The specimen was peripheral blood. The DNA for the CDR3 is TGTGCCAGCAGCTTACCCTGGACAGATGGCTACACCTTC. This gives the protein CASSLPWTDGYTF.